This TCR beta chain is from a study of T cells expressing NK-cell markers. The CDR3 sequence is 16 residues long. TCRdb re-called the 5' RACE reads; one entry per CDR3 protein, DNA not given. The listing records about 260,000 distinct CDR3 sequences. The rearrangement joins TRBV23-1 to TRBJ2-3; TCRdb returns TRBD1, unconfirmable since there is no DNA. TRBV23-1 is an ORF for which the function is uncertain. This TCR was sampled from a man aged 18 to 30 in good health. The source material was blood T cells: a sorted CD56 or NKG2C T cell subset, CD4+ or CD8+ T cells, or bulk PBMC T cells (not recorded which). CDR3 region: CASSQPGQEGTDTQYF.